A single T cell receptor beta chain is shown here with its context. Primers included in the PCR were 60 Vbeta and 13 Jbeta primers. Authors' data handling: Counted up in a later analysis, unique TCR beta chains came to around 80 million, with around 10 million shared. TCRdb's copy holds only in-frame clones and misses some; the assay was immunoSEQ multiplex PCR. The V and J calls and clone size were taken over from that table, and D and trimming were inferred from the DNA. The sample holds tens of thousands of clones, approximately 70% seen once. The data were taken from a study of cytomegalovirus exposure and HLA in healthy donors. CDR1 and CDR2 from the germline V gene are GTSNPN and SVGIG (reference sequence). J lost 5 bases, V lost 4 bases, and 9 bases had no gene match. This CDR3 region has 14 residues.

The chain employs TRBV30 and TRBJ2-3, with TRBD2 matching 7 bases. Material for sequencing was PBMCs. This TCR was sampled from a male donor in good health and CMV-seropositive. The CDR3 DNA follows: TGTGCCTGGAACATCGCGGGAGAACAAGATACGCAGTATTTT. Residues: CAWNIAGEQDTQYF.